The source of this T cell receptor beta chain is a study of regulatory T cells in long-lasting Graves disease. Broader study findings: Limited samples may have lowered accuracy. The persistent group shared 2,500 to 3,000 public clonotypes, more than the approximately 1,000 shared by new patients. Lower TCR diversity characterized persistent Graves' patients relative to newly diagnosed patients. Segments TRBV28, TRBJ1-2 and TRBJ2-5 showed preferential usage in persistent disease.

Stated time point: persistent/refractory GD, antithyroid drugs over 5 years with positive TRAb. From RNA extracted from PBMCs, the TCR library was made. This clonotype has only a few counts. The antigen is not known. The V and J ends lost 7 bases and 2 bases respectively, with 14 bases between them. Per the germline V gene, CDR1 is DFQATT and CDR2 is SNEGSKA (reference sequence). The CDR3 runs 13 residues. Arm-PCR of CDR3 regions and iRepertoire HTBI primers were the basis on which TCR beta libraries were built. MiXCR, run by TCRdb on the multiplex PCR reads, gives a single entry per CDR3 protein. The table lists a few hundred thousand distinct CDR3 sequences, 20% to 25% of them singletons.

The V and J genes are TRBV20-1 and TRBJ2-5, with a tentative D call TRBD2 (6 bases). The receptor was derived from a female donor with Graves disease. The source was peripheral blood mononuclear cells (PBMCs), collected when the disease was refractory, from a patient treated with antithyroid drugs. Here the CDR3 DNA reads TGCAGTGGGGGGGTAGTAGCACAAGAGACCCAGTACTTC. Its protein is CSGGVVAQETQYF.